Reported below is one T cell receptor beta chain. Its antigen remains unknown. The entry originates in a study of cytomegalovirus exposure and HLA in healthy donors. Each donor was healthy, and each was a bone marrow donor. At the time of sampling, donors were nominally healthy, though unrecorded immune exposures were likely. The germline V gene encodes CDR1 LNHDA and CDR2 SQIVND (reference sequence). This CDR3 comprises 13 residues. V dropped 3 bases and J dropped 5 bases, with 10 bases sitting between them. General study results and limits: A cluster of highly shared sequence variants was likely a sequencing artifact.

The PCR contained 60 Vbeta and 13 Jbeta primers. The assay was immunoSEQ multiplex PCR, and TCRdb's table has in-frame clones only and misses some. In the table there are about 140,000 clones, around 80% of which are singletons. The sample was PBMCs. The V call is TRBV19, the J call TRBJ1-1; no definite D call. This receptor was identified in a female donor in good health and CMV-seronegative. CDR3 DNA: TGTGCCAGTAGTATCCGGGGTAGGACTGAAGCTTTCTTT. Translation gives CASSIRGRTEAFF.